What follows describes a single TCR beta chain. This sample was included in a study of shared clonotypes between healthy human individuals. Across the whole study: Each donor contributed plates that comprised three CD4 naive, three CD4 memory, two CD8 naive and one CD8 memory.

Some 30,000 T cell genomes (approximately 190 ng DNA) went into each sorted-subset replicate. Assay used: immunoSEQ multiplex PCR; TCRdb lists only in-frame clones, some missing. This sample yields roughly 1,600,000 clones, of which 98% are seen a single time; roughly 0.36% belongs to the top ten. Those who donated, Caucasian adults without exception, all lived in Nashville, Tennessee. There are 13 residues in the CDR3. V was clipped by 5 bases and J by 11 bases, with 16 bases between them. CDR1 and CDR2 from the germline V gene are LNHDA and SQIVND (reference sequence). Sequences were obtained from naive CD4+ T cells sorted from blood. Regarding subset: CD45RA+ positively selected. This sequence originates from a man younger than 45 in good health. The gene calls are TRBV19 and TRBJ1-5, with D hard to call. DNA for the CDR3: TGTGCCAGTAGTCCTGCCCAACAAGGTTCCCAGCATTTT. This gives the protein CASSPAQQGSQHF.